This TCR beta chain appears in the sequencing data of a study of CD8+CD57+ T cells in acquired aplastic anemia (dated by TCRdb to the late 2010s). Turning to the overall study: On average, sorted CD4+ and CD8+ cells yielded about 3 ug of extracted DNA, with a range of about 0.17 to 27.4 ug. Mean read counts for healthy donor samples were 8.5 million to 10.8 million for CD4+ cells and roughly 12 million for CD8+ cells. The investigation overall reported the following: Between patients and healthy controls, no significant difference in CD8+ Simpson's diversity was found (P=0.060). Around 28 CD8+ CDR3 sequences were found to be shared between patients and controls, but these sequences appeared to be highly expressed in patients and within the immunodominant clones of the patients.

Measured from the cysteine to the phenylalanine, the CDR3 is 16 residues long. The entry retains the CDR3 DNA only, 48 bases that are in frame from base 1. Here V drops 1 base and J drops 3 bases, and the junction holds 7 bases not matched to any gene. Based on the germline V gene, the CDR1 and CDR2 sequences are LGHNA and YNFKEQ. The study deep-sequenced TCR repertoires of sorted CD4+ and CD8+ blood T cells from severe aplastic anemia patients and healthy subjects. Ficoll-Paque density gradient centrifugation was used to isolate peripheral blood mononuclear cells. CD4+ and CD8+ T cells were sorted by FACS or magnetic beads before DNA extraction. On this clonotype itself: This receptor's antigen is unknown. Per-base qualities were not stored, and no clone one base away is much larger.

Genomic DNA served as template for TCR beta VDJ combination and CDR3 sequence profiling. TCR repertoire sequencing was run on an Illumina HiSeq 2000. On the study's bioinformatics: TRBV/TRBJ rearrangement plots, CDR3 size and DJ length profiles, and Simpson's diversity index were used to assess repertoires. The most abundant DNA sequence in the deep sequencing data was defined as the immunodominant clone. CDR3 amino acid sequences were screened for sharing across subjects and were compared with published repertoires and the VDJdb database. The public reads were reprocessed in TCRdb via fastp at Q25 and MiXCR, keeping in-frame beta chains. Every entry covers one CDR3 protein and lists the most common genes and DNA from its rows. The V and J calls and clone size are TCRdb's, not the authors'. A total of some 120,000 distinct CDR3 sequences appear in this sample, about half of them only once. The ten most abundant clones make up around 2.3% of the sample.

The V and J segments used are TRBV4-2 and TRBJ2-7; TRBD2 aligns with 9 central bases. Specimen: sorted CD4+, CD8+, or CD8+CD57+ T cells (not recorded which) from PBMCs. This receptor was taken from a human donor in good health, serving as a control. The nucleotide sequence is given as TGTGCCAGCAGCCAAGCCGGGGGTAGCGGGGGCTACGAGCAGTACTTC. Translated, this gives CASSQAGGSGGYEQYF.